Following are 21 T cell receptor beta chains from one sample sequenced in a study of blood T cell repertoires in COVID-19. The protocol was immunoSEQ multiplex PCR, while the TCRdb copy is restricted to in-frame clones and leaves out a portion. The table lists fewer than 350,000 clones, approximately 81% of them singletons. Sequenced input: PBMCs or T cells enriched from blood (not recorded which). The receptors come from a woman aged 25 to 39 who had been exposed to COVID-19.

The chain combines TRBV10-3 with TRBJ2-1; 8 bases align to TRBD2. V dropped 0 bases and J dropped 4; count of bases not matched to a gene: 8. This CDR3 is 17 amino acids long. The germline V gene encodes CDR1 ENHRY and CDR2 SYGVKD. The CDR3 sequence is CAISESTTSGGYNEQFF. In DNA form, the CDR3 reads TGTGCCATCAGTGAGTCGACCACTAGCGGCGGATACAATGAGCAGTTCTTC.

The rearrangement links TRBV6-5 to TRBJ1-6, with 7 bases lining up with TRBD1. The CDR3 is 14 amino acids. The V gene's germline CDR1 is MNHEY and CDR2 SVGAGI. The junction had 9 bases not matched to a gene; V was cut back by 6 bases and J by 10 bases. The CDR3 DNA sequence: TGTGCCAGCAGAAGACAGGGAACGGGGTCACCCCTCCACTTT. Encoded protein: CASRRQGTGSPLHF.

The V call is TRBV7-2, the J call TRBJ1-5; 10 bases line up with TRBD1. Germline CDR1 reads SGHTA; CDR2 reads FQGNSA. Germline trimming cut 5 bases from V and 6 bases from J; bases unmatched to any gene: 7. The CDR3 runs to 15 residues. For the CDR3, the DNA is TGTGCCAGCAGCCGGGGGAGGGACAGGGGTCAGCCCCAGCATTTT. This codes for CASSRGRDRGQPQHF.

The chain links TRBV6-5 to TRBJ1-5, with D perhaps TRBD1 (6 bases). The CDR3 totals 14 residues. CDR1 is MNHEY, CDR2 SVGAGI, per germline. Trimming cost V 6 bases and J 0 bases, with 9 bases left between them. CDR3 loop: CASRGTNSNQPQHF. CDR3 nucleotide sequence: TGTGCCAGCAGAGGGACAAATAGCAATCAGCCCCAGCATTTT.

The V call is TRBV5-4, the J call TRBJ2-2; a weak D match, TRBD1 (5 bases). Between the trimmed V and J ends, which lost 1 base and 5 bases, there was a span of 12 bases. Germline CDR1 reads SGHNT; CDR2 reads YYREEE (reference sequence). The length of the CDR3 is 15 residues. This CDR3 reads CASSLMTAVTGELFF. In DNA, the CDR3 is TGTGCCAGCAGCTTGATGACAGCTGTTACCGGGGAGCTGTTTTTT.

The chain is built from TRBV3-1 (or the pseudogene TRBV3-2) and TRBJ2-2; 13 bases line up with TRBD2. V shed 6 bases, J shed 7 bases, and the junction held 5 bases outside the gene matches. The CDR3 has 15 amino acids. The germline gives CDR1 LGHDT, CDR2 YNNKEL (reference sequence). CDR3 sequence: CASRPRLAGGGELFF. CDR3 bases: TGTGCCAGCAGGCCAAGACTAGCGGGGGGCGGGGAGCTGTTTTTT.

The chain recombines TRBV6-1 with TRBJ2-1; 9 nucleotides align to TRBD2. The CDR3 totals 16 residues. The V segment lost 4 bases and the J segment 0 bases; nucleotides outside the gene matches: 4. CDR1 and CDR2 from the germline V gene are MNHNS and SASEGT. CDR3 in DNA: TGTGCCAGCAGTGCCCATAGCGGGGGCTCCTACAATGAGCAGTTCTTC. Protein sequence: CASSAHSGGSYNEQFF.

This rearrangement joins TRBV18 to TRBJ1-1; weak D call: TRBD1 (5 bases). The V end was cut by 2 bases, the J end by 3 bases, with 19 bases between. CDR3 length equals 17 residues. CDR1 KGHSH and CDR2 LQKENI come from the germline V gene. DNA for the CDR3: TGTGCCAGCTCACCAAGAGTTGGGGCCCAAGGGGACACTGAAGCTTTCTTT. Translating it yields CASSPRVGAQGDTEAFF.

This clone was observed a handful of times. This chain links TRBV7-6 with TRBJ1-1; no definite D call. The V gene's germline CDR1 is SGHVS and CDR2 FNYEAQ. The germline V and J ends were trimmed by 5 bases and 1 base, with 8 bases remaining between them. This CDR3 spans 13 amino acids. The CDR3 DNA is TGTGCCAGCAGCGCGGACTCGAACACTGAAGCTTTCTTT. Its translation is CASSADSNTEAFF.

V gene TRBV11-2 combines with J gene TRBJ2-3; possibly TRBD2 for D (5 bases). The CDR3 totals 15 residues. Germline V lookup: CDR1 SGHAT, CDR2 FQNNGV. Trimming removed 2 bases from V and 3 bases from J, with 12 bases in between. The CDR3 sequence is CASSLISGGTDTQYF. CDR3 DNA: TGTGCCAGCAGCTTAATAAGTGGAGGTACAGATACGCAGTATTTT. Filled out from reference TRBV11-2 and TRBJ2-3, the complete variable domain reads EAGVAQSPRYKIIEKRQSVAFWCNPISGHATLYWYQQILGQGPKLLIQFQNNGVVDDSQLPKDRFSAERLKGVDSTLKIQPAKLEDSAVYLCASSLISGGTDTQYFGPGTRLTVL.

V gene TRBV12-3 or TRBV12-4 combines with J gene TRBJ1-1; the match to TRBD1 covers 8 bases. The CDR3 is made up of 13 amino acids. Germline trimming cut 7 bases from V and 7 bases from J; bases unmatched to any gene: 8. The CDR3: CASNKDREGEAFF. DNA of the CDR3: TGTGCCAGCAATAAGGACAGGGAAGGTGAAGCTTTCTTT.

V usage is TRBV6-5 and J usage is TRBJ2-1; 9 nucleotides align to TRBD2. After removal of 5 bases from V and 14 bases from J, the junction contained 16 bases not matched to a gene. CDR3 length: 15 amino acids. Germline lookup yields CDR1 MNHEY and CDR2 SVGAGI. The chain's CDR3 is CASSRGRGSGGEEFF. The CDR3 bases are TGTGCCAGCAGTAGGGGCCGGGGTAGCGGGGGAGAAGAGTTCTTC.

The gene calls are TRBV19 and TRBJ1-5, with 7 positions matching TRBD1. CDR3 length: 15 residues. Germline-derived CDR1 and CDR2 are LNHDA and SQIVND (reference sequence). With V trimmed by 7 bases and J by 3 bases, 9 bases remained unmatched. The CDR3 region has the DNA TGTGCCAGTATGTCCGGGACAGATCCCAATCAGCCCCAGCATTTT. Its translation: CASMSGTDPNQPQHF.

The CDR3 protein is CASRGETQYF. CDR3 DNA: TGTGCCAGCCGGGGAGAGACCCAGTACTTC. The chain joins TRBV12-3 or TRBV12-4 to TRBJ2-5; possible D gene TRBD2, 5 bases. The CDR3 loop spans 10 amino acids. V shed 8 bases and J shed 4 bases, with 5 bases lying between them.

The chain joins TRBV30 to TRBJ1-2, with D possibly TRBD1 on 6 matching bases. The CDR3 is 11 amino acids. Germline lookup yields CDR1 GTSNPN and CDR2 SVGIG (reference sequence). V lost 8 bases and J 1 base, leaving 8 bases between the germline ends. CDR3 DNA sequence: TGTGCCCAAGGGGGTAACTATGGCTACACCTTC. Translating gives CAQGGNYGYTF.

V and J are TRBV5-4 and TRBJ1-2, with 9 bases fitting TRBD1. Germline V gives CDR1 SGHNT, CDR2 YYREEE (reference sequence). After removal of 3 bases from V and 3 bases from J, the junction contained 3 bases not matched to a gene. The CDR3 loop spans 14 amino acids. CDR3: CASSSTGGYYGYTF. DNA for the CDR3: TGTGCCAGCAGCTCAACAGGGGGCTACTATGGCTACACCTTC.

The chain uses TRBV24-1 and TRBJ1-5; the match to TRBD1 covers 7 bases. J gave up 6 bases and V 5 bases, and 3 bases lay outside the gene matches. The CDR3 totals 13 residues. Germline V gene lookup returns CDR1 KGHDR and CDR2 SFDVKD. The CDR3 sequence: CATSVTGAQPQHF. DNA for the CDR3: TGTGCCACCAGTGTCACAGGGGCTCAGCCCCAGCATTTT.

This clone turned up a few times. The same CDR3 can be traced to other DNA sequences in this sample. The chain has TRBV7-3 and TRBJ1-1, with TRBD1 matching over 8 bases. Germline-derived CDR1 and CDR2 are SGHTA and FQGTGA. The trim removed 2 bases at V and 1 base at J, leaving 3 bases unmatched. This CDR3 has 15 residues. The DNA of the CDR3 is TGTGCCAGCAGCTTAGGTGGACAGGGGAACACTGAAGCTTTCTTT. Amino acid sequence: CASSLGGQGNTEAFF.

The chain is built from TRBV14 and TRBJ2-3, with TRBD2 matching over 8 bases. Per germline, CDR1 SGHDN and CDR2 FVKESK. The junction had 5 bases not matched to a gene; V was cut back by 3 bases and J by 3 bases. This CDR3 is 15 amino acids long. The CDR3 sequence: CASSQIAGRTDTQYF. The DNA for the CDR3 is TGTGCCAGCAGCCAGATAGCGGGGAGAACAGATACGCAGTATTTT.

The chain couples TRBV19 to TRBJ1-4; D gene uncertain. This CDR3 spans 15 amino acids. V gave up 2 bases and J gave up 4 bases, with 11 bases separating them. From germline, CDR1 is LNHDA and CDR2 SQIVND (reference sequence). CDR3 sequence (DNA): TGTGCCAGTAGTATAAGGTCAGGCGTTAATGAAAAACTGTTTTTT. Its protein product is CASSIRSGVNEKLFF.

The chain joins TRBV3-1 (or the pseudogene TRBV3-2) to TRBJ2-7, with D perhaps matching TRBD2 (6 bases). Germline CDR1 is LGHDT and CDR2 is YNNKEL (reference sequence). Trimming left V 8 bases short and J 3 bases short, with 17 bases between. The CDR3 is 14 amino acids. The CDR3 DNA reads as TGTGCCAGCGGCCGGGACTCGACGAACTACGAGCAGTACTTC. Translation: CASGRDSTNYEQYF.